The T cell receptor beta chain under discussion was sequenced for a study of OX40 agonist ivuxolimab in advanced cancers. Study-level background: Ivuxolimab was a fully human IgG2 agonistic monoclonal antibody targeting the costimulatory receptor OX40 (CD134). Among the 50 to 55 dose-escalation patients, about 19 had hepatocellular carcinoma, roughly 15 melanoma, 9 renal cell carcinoma and 9 head and neck cancer. Intravenous ivuxolimab was administered to patients every 2 weeks at six dose levels: 0.01, 0.1, 0.3, 1.5, 3 and 10 mg/kg. Peripheral TCRbeta sequencing aimed to test whether ivuxolimab altered TCR sequence diversity and caused clonal T-cell expansion. Prior anti-PD-1, anti-PD-L1 or anti-CTLA-4 therapy was permitted, and checkpoint inhibitors had been received by about 36% of dose-escalation patients. A male proportion of roughly 80% and a mean age of approximately 60 years, ranging from roughly 23 to 80, were recorded for the dose-escalation cohort. Partial responses occurred in three dose-escalation patients: two with cutaneous melanoma and one with hepatocellular carcinoma. The paper covers the monotherapy dose-escalation part of the phase I ivuxolimab trial, which included N of about 51 patients.

Genomic DNA was isolated from the sorted cells so that the TCRbeta CDR3 region could be sequenced. The immunoSEQ Assay was used for sequencing of TCRbeta CDR3 regions. TCRdb carries this immuneACCESS record with in-frame sequences only. Its versions omit some clonotypes, under half of them owing to an unresolved V gene in the studies checked, with the rest unexplained. The sample records tens of thousands of clones, 89% of which are singletons. About 43% of the sample belongs to the ten largest clones. Of note for this clone: It lacks a known antigen. Base qualities are not provided; no much larger clone lies one nucleotide away.

Patients with a history of autoimmune disease or receiving systemic immunosuppression were excluded from the trial. Peripheral blood for TCR sequencing was collected from all dose cohorts at baseline, on cycle 4 day 1, and on cycle 7 day 1. Samples were obtained from an open-label, multicenter, first-in-human phase I dose-escalation trial of ivuxolimab. Adults with locally advanced or metastatic melanoma, renal cell, hepatocellular, or head and neck squamous cell carcinoma were enrolled in the trial. Before TCR sequencing, CD4+ T cells and CD8+ T cells were sorted from peripheral blood as separate populations. The investigation overall reported the following: Clonal expansion of both CD4+ and CD8+ blood T cells was observed from baseline to week 6 at doses 0.1 to 3.0 mg/kg. The antigen specificity of the peripheral T cells that underwent clonal expansion was not determined. Low levels of normalized T-cell clonal expansion were also seen in some nonresponding patients. Partial responders in the 0.1-3.0 mg/kg groups had among the lowest normalized peripheral clonal expansion, especially among CD8+ T cells. After ivuxolimab, CD8+ T cells had more expanded clones than CD4+ T cells on average.

From the cysteine through the phenylalanine, the CDR3 covers 17 amino acids. The DNA shown is the 51-base CDR3, in frame from base 1. The germline V gene encodes CDR1 SGHDN and CDR2 FVKESK. V gives up 3 bases and J gives up 0 bases, and the segment between their germline ends measures 17 bases. Recombination connected TRBV14 to TRBJ2-5; tentative D gene TRBD1, with 5 bases matching. The sequences come from CD4+ or CD8+ T cells sorted from blood, collected in a trial of the OX40 agonist ivuxolimab. This receptor was taken from an adult with an advanced solid tumor such as melanoma, head and neck, liver or kidney cancer. The bases are TGTGCCAGCAGCCATACAGGTATAATCCGGTACCAAGAGACCCAGTACTTC. This codes for CASSHTGIIRYQETQYF.